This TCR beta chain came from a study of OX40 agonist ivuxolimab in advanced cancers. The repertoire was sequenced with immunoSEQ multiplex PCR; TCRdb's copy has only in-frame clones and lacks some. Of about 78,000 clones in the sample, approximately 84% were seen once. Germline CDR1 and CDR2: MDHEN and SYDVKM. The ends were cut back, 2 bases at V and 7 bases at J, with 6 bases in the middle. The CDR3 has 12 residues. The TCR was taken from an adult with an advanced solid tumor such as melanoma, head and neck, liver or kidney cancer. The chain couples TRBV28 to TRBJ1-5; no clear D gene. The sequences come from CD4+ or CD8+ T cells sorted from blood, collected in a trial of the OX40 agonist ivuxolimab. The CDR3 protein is CASSLLRQPQHF. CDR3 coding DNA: TGTGCCAGCAGTTTACTGAGGCAGCCCCAGCATTTT.